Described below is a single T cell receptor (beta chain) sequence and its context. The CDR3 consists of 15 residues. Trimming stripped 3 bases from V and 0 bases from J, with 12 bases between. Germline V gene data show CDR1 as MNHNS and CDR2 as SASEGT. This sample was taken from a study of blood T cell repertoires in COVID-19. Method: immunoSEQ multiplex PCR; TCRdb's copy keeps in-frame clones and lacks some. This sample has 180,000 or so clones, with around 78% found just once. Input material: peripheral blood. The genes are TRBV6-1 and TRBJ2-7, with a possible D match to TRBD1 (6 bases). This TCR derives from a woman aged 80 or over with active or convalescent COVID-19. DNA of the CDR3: TGTGCCAGCAGTGAGTTAGGGGACAACTCCTACGAGCAGTACTTC. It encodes CASSELGDNSYEQYF.